The T cell receptor (beta chain) under discussion was sequenced for a study of T cell repertoires in cytomegalovirus infection. CDR1 is LNHDA and CDR2 is SQIVND in the germline V gene (reference sequence). V dropped 4 bases and J dropped 0 bases, with 7 bases sitting between them. The CDR3 is 14 residues long. This clonotype is a singleton in its sample. Its target is not known. MiXCR, applied by TCRdb to the reads, yields one record per CDR3 protein. This table holds 80,000 to 95,000 distinct CDR3 sequences, around 28% found once. The receptor was derived from a human donor in good health (CMV status not recorded). Some clones in this sample may be carry-over from other donors' samples. Here the sequenced sample was CD8+ T cells from cultured PBMCs, taken from culture after CMV antigen stimulation. This sequence joins TRBV19 and TRBJ2-1; D unresolved. CDR3 nucleotides: TGTGCCAGTAGTAGGAAGAGCTCCTACAATGAGCAGTTCTTC. Translation gives CASSRKSSYNEQFF.